The entry below gives a single TCR beta chain sequence along with its context. No cognate antigen has been identified for it. No base qualities exist here, and no much larger clone lies one base off it. The sample originates from a study of Ad26.COV2.S vaccination and SARS-CoV-2 variants (dated by TCRdb to 2020 to 2022). In terms of the full investigation: Vaccine-arm donors came from COV1001, a multicentre, randomized, double-blind, placebo-controlled phase I-IIa trial of Ad26.COV2.S in healthy adults. Ad26.COV2.S was administered intramuscularly at a dose of 5x10^10 or 1x10^11 viral particles, either as one shot or as two shots given 56 days apart. Sequencing of the TCRbeta repertoire served to evaluate the specificity and breadth of SARS-CoV-2-reactive T cell receptors following Ad26.COV2.S vaccination. A total of 32 samples were included in the TCR-sequenced set, comprising about 20 Ad26.COV2.S vaccine recipients, 5 placebo recipients and 8 SARS-CoV-2 convalescent individuals. Trial participants were randomized into five groups of five, in which low-dose or high-dose Ad26.COV2.S was given once or twice, or placebo was given on both occasions. Investigators did not know the trial group allocation while performing experiments and assessing outcomes. Study-wide findings and limitations: The authors noted that the TCR breadth and depth analyses may have underestimated total T cell responses. Substantial breadth of spike-specific CD8+ and CD4+ T cell responses was reported after vaccination. The study lacked the statistical power to compare responses across vaccine doses or regimens. Vaccine and placebo recipients had comparable non-spike TCR breadth, which fits with the vaccine containing only spike. Compared with placebo recipients, Ad26.COV2.S recipients showed higher spike-specific TCR breadth (P = 0.0014).

The label giving this sample's treatment or condition can be read as: around 19 received Ad26.COV2.S at low or high dose, single or two shots; about 5 received placebo; per-sample allocation not given. For vaccine and placebo recipients, repertoires were sequenced using samples collected on day 63 after the first injection. Cohort 1b enrolled roughly 25 adults aged 18-55 years at a single site in Boston, USA, between 29 July and 7 August 2020. Ad26.COV2.S was a replication-incompetent adenovirus type 26 vector expressing a prefusion-stabilized SARS-CoV-2 spike protein from the original Wuhan strain. Based on the germline V gene, the CDR1 and CDR2 sequences are SGHTA and FQGNSA. Trimming removed 2 bases from V and 5 bases from J, leaving 13 bases between the germline ends. The CDR3 measures 16 amino acids from cysteine to phenylalanine. Of all the DNA, just the CDR3 is kept, 48 bases in frame from base 1.

The immunoSEQ Assay was used to sequence TCRbeta CDR3 regions. After extraction, genomic DNA underwent amplification by bias-controlled multiplex PCR, followed by high-throughput sequencing. The source study handled its data this way. To quantify the absolute abundance of each unique TCRbeta CDR3 region, sequences were collapsed and filtered. T cell fraction was estimated by normalizing TCRbeta template counts to usable DNA, with usable DNA measured through amplification of reference genes found in all nucleated cells. Repertoire TCRs were annotated as SARS-CoV-2-specific by exact matching of V gene, CDR3 amino acid sequence and J gene to a known reactive TCR set. The reference SARS-CoV-2 TCR set was obtained from MIRA and was filtered for enrichment in COVID-19-positive ImmuneCODE repertoires, whereby public or cross-reactive TCRs were removed. Using the MIRA antigens, annotated TCRs were further analysed by specific ORF or by position within an ORF. Breadth was defined as annotated unique rearrangements over total unique productive rearrangements; depth was the summed frequency of those rearrangements. Group comparisons of TCR breadth used two-sided Wilcoxon rank-sum tests. TCRdb re-hosts the immuneACCESS table, in-frame sequences only. Its copies lack some clones; in the studies checked, an unresolved V gene accounts for under half of them, and the cause for the rest is not known. D and trimming come from the DNA, and the V and J calls and clone size come from that table. Here the sample has 300,000 to 500,000 clones; about 88% occur a single time. The ten largest clonotypes hold 3.5% of the sample.

The TCR comes from a person between 18 and 60 years old who received the Ad26.COV2.S COVID-19 vaccine or a placebo. This sequence uses TRBV7-2 and TRBJ1-6, with the D gene not clear enough to name. The source material was peripheral blood, sampled in a trial of Ad26.COV2.S vaccine versus placebo. The bases are TGTGCCAGCAGCTTACGTTACACGAGAAATAATTCACCCCTCCACTTT. Translated, it reads CASSLRYTRNNSPLHF.